Each of the 16 T cell receptor beta chains below was sequenced from the same sample in a study of cytomegalovirus exposure and HLA in healthy donors. This PCR relied on a set of 60 Vbeta primers and 13 Jbeta primers. Using immunoSEQ multiplex PCR, the repertoire was profiled, and TCRdb retains in-frame clones only, with some absent. The top ten clones hold under 7% of a sample with about 150,000 clones, under 85% of them seen once. The sequenced material came from PBMCs. Receptor source: a young woman in good health and CMV-seropositive.

This clone was detected once. The J gene is TRBJ1-1, the V gene TRBV7-9; D unresolved. The germline CDR1 and CDR2 sequences are SEHNR and FQNEAQ (reference sequence). V lost 1 base, J lost 7 bases, and 7 bases lay in between. CDR3 size: 12 residues. In DNA, the CDR3 is TGTGCCAGCAGCTTAGGATCCGGTGAAGCTTTCTTT. As protein: CASSLGSGEAFF.

The chain has TRBV5-4 and TRBJ1-5; no definite D call. The CDR3 contains 18 residues. Germline CDR1 SGHNT, CDR2 YYREEE (reference sequence). V was shortened by 1 base and J by 0 bases, with 17 bases between the two germline ends. Written as DNA, the CDR3 is TGTGCCAGCAGCTTGCTCTTGCAAGAGGAGTATAGCAATCAGCCCCAGCATTTT. Its protein product is CASSLLLQEEYSNQPQHF. Full variable domain (rest looked up from reference TRBV5-4 and TRBJ1-5): ETGVTQSPTHLIKTRGQQVTLRCSSQSGHNTVSWYQQALGQGPQFIFQYYREEENGRGNFPPRFSGLQFPNYSSELNVNALELDDSALYLCASSLLLQEEYSNQPQHFGDGTRLSIL.

This chain uses TRBV15 with TRBJ2-7; TRBD2 matches at 10 bases. CDR1 LNHNV and CDR2 YYDKDF come from the germline V gene (reference sequence). V lost 0 bases, J lost 0 bases, and 5 bases stayed unmatched. CDR3 size: 17 residues. DNA of the CDR3: TGTGCCACCAGCAGAGAGTTGGCTAGCGGGGGCTCCTACGAGCAGTACTTC. Translating it yields CATSRELASGGSYEQYF.

V usage is TRBV19 and J usage is TRBJ1-5, with D uncertain. V was cut by 5 bases and J by 4 bases, with 12 bases left in between. Germline V gives CDR1 LNHDA, CDR2 SQIVND (reference sequence). The CDR3 extends over 14 amino acids. CDR3 residues: CASSPLGGNQPQHF. The CDR3 nucleotides read TGTGCCAGTAGTCCACTCGGCGGTAATCAGCCCCAGCATTTT.

The gene calls are TRBV5-4 and TRBJ1-1; a possible D gene is TRBD1 (5 bases). Per the germline V gene, CDR1 is SGHNT and CDR2 is YYREEE (reference sequence). CDR3 size: 17 residues. The V and J ends lost 4 bases and 0 bases respectively, with 19 bases between them. CDR3 in DNA: TGTGCCAGCAGCGGGATAGGGGCCGGACCAATGAACACTGAAGCTTTCTTT. It encodes CASSGIGAGPMNTEAFF.

The gene calls are TRBV7-9 and TRBJ1-2, with a weak D call TRBD1 (5 bases). Trimming pared 4 bases from V and 7 bases from J, leaving 13 bases between. Germline V gene sequence: CDR1 SEHNR, CDR2 FQNEAQ (reference sequence). The CDR3 covers 13 residues. CDR3 region: CASSSPTVCGYTF. CDR3 DNA sequence: TGTGCCAGCAGCTCACCGACAGTCTGTGGCTACACCTTC.

This chain links TRBV2 with TRBJ2-1, with 7 bases fitting TRBD2. There are 13 residues in the CDR3. The germline V gene encodes CDR1 SNHLY and CDR2 FYNNEI. V lost 8 bases, J lost 0 bases, and 1 base stayed unmatched. The CDR3 sequence: CASWEGSYNEQFF. The CDR3 nucleotides read TGTGCCAGCTGGGAGGGCTCCTACAATGAGCAGTTCTTC.

The chain links TRBV5-4 to TRBJ2-1; 7 nucleotides align to TRBD1. The CDR3 loop spans 16 amino acids. Germline V gives CDR1 SGHNT, CDR2 YYREEE (reference sequence). V shed 1 base and J 3 bases; nucleotides not matched to a gene: 7. This CDR3 is CASSLSRQGSYNEQFF. Here the CDR3 DNA reads TGTGCCAGCAGCTTGTCCCGACAGGGAAGCTACAATGAGCAGTTCTTC.

This clone has more than one count but fewer than ten. This rearrangement joins TRBV9 to TRBJ2-1, with D possibly TRBD1 on 7 matching bases. CDR1 is SGDLS, CDR2 YYNGEE, per germline. The CDR3 contains 17 residues. V lost 6 bases and J 1 base, leaving 20 bases between the germline ends. The CDR3, as DNA: TGTGCCAGCACCCCCGGGCGGGGACAGCTTTCCTACAATGAGCAGTTCTTC. Its translation is CASTPGRGQLSYNEQFF.

The rearrangement joins TRBV7-2 to TRBJ2-2; D gene uncertain. The V gene lost 0 bases and the J gene lost 17 bases, with 13 bases spanning the gap. Germline CDR1 reads SGHTA; CDR2 reads FQGNSA. This CDR3 spans 12 amino acids. The CDR3 sequence: CASSLAESYPFF. The CDR3 region has the DNA TGTGCCAGCAGCTTAGCTGAGTCCTACCCCTTTTTT.

V and J are TRBV7-9 and TRBJ2-7; TRBD1 agrees at 11 bases. Germline V gene data show CDR1 as SEHNR and CDR2 as FQNEAQ (reference sequence). The CDR3 totals 14 residues. J was trimmed by 6 bases and V by 5 bases; bases with no gene match: 6. The CDR3 protein is CASSHTGTGGEQYF. In DNA, the CDR3 is TGTGCCAGCAGCCATACCGGGACAGGGGGCGAGCAGTACTTC.

The chain uses TRBV19 and TRBJ1-2, with D tentatively TRBD1 (6 bases). Germline CDR1 reads LNHDA; CDR2 reads SQIVND (reference sequence). CDR3 length: 17 residues. With 4 bases removed from V and 1 base from J, the gap between germline ends came to 19 bases. CDR3 amino acids: CASSKLQGRTNNYGYTF. CDR3 DNA: TGTGCCAGTAGTAAGTTACAGGGTAGGACGAATAACTATGGCTACACCTTC.

This chain connects TRBV11-2 to TRBJ1-2; the match to TRBD1 covers 7 bases. Trimming cost V 5 bases and J 6 bases; bases outside gene matches: 12. From germline, CDR1 is SGHAT and CDR2 FQNNGV. The CDR3 extends over 15 amino acids. The CDR3 coding sequence is TGTGCCAGCAGCGTCTCCCGGGACAGAAAACATGGCTACACCTTC. Residues: CASSVSRDRKHGYTF.

The table lists this clone with a count of one. This chain connects TRBV18 to TRBJ2-7, with D possibly matching TRBD2 (5 bases). CDR1 KGHSH and CDR2 LQKENI come from the germline V gene. CDR3 size: 11 residues. Between the trimmed V and J ends, which lost 3 bases and 6 bases, there was a span of 6 bases. CDR3 region: CASSPGAEQYF. DNA of the CDR3: TGTGCCAGCTCACCGGGAGCCGAGCAGTACTTC.

This clone was observed a handful of times. The rearrangement joins TRBV28 to TRBJ2-1; D gene uncertain. There are 15 residues in the CDR3. V lost 5 bases to trimming and J lost 3 bases, with 14 bases between them. Germline assignment: CDR1 MDHEN and CDR2 SYDVKM. The DNA for the CDR3 is TGTGCCAGCAGTCCATTCTTAGCCTACTACAATGAGCAGTTCTTC. Protein product: CASSPFLAYYNEQFF.

The rearrangement links TRBV25-1 to TRBJ1-4; 7 nucleotides line up with TRBD1. Trimming cost V 2 bases and J 0 bases; bases outside gene matches: 3. This CDR3 spans 16 amino acids. Germline V gene sequence: CDR1 MGHDK, CDR2 SYGVNS. The CDR3 coding sequence is TGTGCCAGCAGTGAACCGGGACAGCCAACTAATGAAAAACTGTTTTTT. Translation: CASSEPGQPTNEKLFF.